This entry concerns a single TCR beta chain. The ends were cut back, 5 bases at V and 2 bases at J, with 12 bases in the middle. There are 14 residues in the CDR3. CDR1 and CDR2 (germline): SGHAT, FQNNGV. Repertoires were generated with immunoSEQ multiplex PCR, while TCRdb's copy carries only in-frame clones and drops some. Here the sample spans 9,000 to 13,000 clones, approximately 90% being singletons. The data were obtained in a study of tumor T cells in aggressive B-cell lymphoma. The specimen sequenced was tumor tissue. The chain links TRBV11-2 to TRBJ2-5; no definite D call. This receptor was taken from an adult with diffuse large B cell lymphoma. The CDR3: CASSLGALQETQYF. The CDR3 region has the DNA TGTGCCAGCAGCCTGGGCGCGCTACAAGAGACCCAGTACTTC. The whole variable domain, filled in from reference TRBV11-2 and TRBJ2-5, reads EAGVAQSPRYKIIEKRQSVAFWCNPISGHATLYWYQQILGQGPKLLIQFQNNGVVDDSQLPKDRFSAERLKGVDSTLKIQPAKLEDSAVYLCASSLGALQETQYFGPGTRLLVL.